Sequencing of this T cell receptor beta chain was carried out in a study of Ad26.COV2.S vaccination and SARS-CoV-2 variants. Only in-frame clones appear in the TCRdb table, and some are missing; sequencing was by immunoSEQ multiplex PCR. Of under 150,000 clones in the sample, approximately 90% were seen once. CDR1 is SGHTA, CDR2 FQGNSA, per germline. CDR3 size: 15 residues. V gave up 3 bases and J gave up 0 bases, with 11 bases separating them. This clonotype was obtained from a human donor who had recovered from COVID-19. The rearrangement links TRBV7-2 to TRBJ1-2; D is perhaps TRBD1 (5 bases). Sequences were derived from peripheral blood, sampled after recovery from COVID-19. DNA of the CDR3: TGTGCCAGCAGCTTGAGGGACGGCTCTAACTATGGCTACACCTTC. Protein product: CASSLRDGSNYGYTF.